This T cell receptor (beta chain) was sequenced for a study of regulatory T cells in long-lasting Graves disease. Libraries of TCR beta came from iRepertoire HTBI primers plus Arm-PCR of CDR3 regions. TCRdb re-derived calls from the multiplex PCR reads in MiXCR, one entry per CDR3 protein. The data contain 390,000 or so distinct CDR3 sequences, over 9.5% of them singletons. The time point here: newly diagnosed GD, antithyroid drugs for less than 3 months. Generation of the TCR library employed RNA extracted from PBMCs. V was trimmed by 5 bases and J by 1 base, leaving 18 bases between them. Germline CDR1 is SGHAT and CDR2 is FQNNGV. The CDR3 is made up of 16 amino acids. This clonotype was detected many times. The same data also went into a second study, on T cells in Graves' hyperthyroidism and ophthalmopathy.

The V gene is TRBV11-2, the J gene TRBJ2-7; D gene unclear. Sequencing used peripheral blood mononuclear cells (PBMCs), obtained at new diagnosis, from a patient treated with antithyroid drugs. The origin of this receptor is a woman under 30 with Graves disease. The CDR3, as DNA: TGTGCCAGCAGCCTCACACACGGAAGATGGTCCTACGAGCAGTACGTC. It yields the protein CASSLTHGRWSYEQYV.